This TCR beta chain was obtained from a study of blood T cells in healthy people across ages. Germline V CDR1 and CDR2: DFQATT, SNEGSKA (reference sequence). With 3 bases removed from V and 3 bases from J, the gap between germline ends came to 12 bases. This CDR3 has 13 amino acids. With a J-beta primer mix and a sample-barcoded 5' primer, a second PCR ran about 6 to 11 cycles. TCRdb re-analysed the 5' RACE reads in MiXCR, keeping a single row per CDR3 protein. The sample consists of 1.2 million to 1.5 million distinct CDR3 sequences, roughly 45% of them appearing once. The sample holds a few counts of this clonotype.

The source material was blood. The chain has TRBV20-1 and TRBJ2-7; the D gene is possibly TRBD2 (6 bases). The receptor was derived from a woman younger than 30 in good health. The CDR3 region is CSASAGSLYEQYF. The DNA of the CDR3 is TGCAGTGCTAGTGCGGGGTCCCTCTACGAGCAGTACTTC.